The clone carrying this T cell receptor beta chain was seen only a few times. The antigen is unknown. Donor samples were obtained from healthy Caucasian individuals from Russia, aged about 6 to 95. It was with a sample-barcoded 5' primer and a J-beta primer mix that a second PCR of roughly 6 to 12 cycles was run. TCRdb reanalysed the 5' RACE reads using MiXCR and keeps one entry per CDR3 protein. Among around 1.7 million distinct CDR3 sequences, roughly 28% were seen once, and the ten largest hold more than 6%. The sample belongs to a study of blood T cells in healthy people across ages. Study-level points and caveats: Estimated diversity that came from one million T cells was considered an underestimate. Strong correlation linked observed beta diversity and percent naive T cells.

Germline-derived CDR1 and CDR2 are SEHNR and FQNEAQ (reference sequence). This CDR3 is 13 amino acids long. The ends were cut back, 5 bases at V and 6 bases at J, with 13 bases in the middle. This chain joins TRBV7-9 and TRBJ1-2; unclear D gene. The specimen was blood. This receptor was taken from a woman in her twenties or thirties in good health. The CDR3: CASSREGNNGYTF. As DNA, the CDR3 is TGTGCCAGCAGCCGTGAGGGAAACAATGGCTACACCTTC.